The 3 T cell receptor beta chains below were found in one sample sequenced in a study of blood T cells in healthy people across ages. Sample-barcoded 5' priming and a J-beta primer mix drove a second PCR of roughly 6 to 12 cycles. A single record per CDR3 protein comes from TCRdb applying MiXCR to the 5' RACE reads. The data contain roughly 1.5 million distinct CDR3 sequences, roughly 43% of them seen just once; the ten biggest clones take up about 4.1%. The sample consisted of blood. The receptors were gathered from a woman in her late teens or twenties in good health.

The V call is TRBV5-1, the J call TRBJ1-5; D is uncertain. The CDR3 spans 15 residues. Germline CDR1 SGHRS, CDR2 YFSETQ. Trimming removed 4 bases from V and 11 bases from J, with 22 bases in between. CDR3 in DNA: TGCGCCAGCAGCCCCACCCCCGGCCATGGAGCATCCCAGCATTTT. As protein: CASSPTPGHGASQHF.

This rearrangement joins TRBV7-9 to TRBJ1-1; D is unresolved. The CDR3 length is 13 residues. Germline V gene data show CDR1 as SEHNR and CDR2 as FQNEAQ (reference sequence). Trimming left V 7 bases short and J 2 bases short, with 11 bases between. The CDR3 sequence: CASTQSGNTEAFF. The DNA for the CDR3 is TGTGCCAGCACCCAGAGTGGCAACACTGAAGCTTTCTTT. The full variable domain, rest sourced from reference TRBV7-9 and TRBJ1-1, is DTGVSQNPRHKITKRGQNVTFRCDPISEHNRLYWYRQTLGQGPEFLTYFQNEAQLEKSRLLSDRFSAERPKGSFSTLEIQRTEQGDSAMYLCASTQSGNTEAFFGQGTRLTVV.

This sequence joins TRBV29-1 and TRBJ1-2, with a weak D call TRBD1 (5 bases). This CDR3 has 14 amino acids. The V gene's germline CDR1 is SQVTM and CDR2 ANQGSEA. Between the trimmed V and J ends, which lost 4 bases and 0 bases, there was a span of 12 bases. This chain's CDR3 is CSVGGDVANYGYTF. In DNA form, the CDR3 reads TGCAGCGTTGGAGGGGACGTAGCTAACTATGGCTACACCTTC.